This TCR beta chain was recorded in a study of CD8 T cells in ankylosing spondylitis. Findings and caveats of the study: A motif of eight or nine highly homologous TCR beta variants was seen as apparently characteristic of ankylosing spondylitis blood.

Preparation of TCR beta libraries was done by quantitative 5'-RACE with molecular barcodes. TCRdb analysed the 5' RACE reads with MiXCR anew, one entry per CDR3 protein. The table has around 140,000 distinct CDR3 sequences, roughly an eighth seen once; the top ten hold 4.1%. This clonotype has more than one count but fewer than ten. The antigen remains unidentified. The germline gives CDR1 DFQATT, CDR2 SNEGSKA (reference sequence). V lost 1 base to trimming and J lost 0 bases, with 6 bases between them. The CDR3 runs to 13 residues. The sequence came from a female donor with ankylosing spondylitis or in good health (not recorded which). Sequencing used blood, either unsorted or a sorted T cell fraction (not recorded which). The gene calls are TRBV20-1 and TRBJ2-5; D remains ambiguous. This CDR3 reads CSARGPYQETQYF. In nucleotides, the CDR3 is TGCAGTGCTAGAGGACCGTACCAAGAGACCCAGTACTTC.